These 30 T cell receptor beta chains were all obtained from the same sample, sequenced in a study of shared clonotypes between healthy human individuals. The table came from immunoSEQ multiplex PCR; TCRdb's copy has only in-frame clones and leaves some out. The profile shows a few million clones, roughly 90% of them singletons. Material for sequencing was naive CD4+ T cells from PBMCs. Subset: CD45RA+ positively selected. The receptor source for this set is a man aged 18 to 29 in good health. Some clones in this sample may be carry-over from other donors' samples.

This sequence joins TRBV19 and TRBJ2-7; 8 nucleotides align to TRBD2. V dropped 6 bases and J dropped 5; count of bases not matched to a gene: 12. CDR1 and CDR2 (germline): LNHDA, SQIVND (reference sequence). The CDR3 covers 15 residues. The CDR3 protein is CASRPSGLGLHEQYF. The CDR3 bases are TGTGCCAGTAGACCATCGGGACTAGGGTTACACGAGCAGTACTTC. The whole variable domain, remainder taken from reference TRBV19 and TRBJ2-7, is DGGITQSPKYLFRKEGQNVTLSCEQNLNHDAMYWYRQDPGQGLRLIYYSQIVNDFQKGDIAEGYSVSREKKESFPLTVTSAQKNPTAFYLCASRPSGLGLHEQYFGPGTRLTVT.

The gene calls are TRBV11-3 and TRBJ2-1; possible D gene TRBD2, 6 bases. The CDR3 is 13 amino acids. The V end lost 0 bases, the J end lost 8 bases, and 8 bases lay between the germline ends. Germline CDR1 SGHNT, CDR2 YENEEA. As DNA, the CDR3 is TGTGCCAGCAGCTTAGAGGGACTGGATGAGCAGTTCTTC. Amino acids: CASSLEGLDEQFF.

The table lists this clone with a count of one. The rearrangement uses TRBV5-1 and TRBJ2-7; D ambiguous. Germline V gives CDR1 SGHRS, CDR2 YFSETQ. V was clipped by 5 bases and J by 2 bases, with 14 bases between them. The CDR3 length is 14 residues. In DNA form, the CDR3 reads TGCGCCAGCAGACCACAGTCAGCAACCTACGAGCAGTACTTC. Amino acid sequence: CASRPQSATYEQYF.

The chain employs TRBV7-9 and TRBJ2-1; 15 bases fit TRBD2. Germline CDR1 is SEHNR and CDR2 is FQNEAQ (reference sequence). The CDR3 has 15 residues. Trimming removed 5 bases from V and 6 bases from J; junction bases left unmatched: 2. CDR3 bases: TGTGCCAGCAGCCGGGGACTAGCGGGAGGCAATGAGCAGTTCTTC. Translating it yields CASSRGLAGGNEQFF.

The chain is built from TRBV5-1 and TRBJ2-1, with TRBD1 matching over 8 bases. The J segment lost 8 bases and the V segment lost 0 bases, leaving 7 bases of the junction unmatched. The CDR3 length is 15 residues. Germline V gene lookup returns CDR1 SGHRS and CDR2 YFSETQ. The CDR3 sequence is CASSLGQGAGDEQFF. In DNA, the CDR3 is TGCGCCAGCAGCTTGGGCCAGGGGGCAGGTGATGAGCAGTTCTTC.

The CDR3 protein is CASSQVDRAYYNEQFF. The CDR3 region has the DNA TGCGCCAGCAGCCAGGTGGACAGGGCATACTACAATGAGCAGTTCTTC. The V gene is TRBV4-1, the J gene TRBJ2-1; 8 nucleotides match TRBD1. The CDR3 totals 16 residues. V shed 3 bases, J shed 3 bases, and the junction held 7 bases outside the gene matches. Germline V lookup: CDR1 MGHRA, CDR2 YSYEKL.

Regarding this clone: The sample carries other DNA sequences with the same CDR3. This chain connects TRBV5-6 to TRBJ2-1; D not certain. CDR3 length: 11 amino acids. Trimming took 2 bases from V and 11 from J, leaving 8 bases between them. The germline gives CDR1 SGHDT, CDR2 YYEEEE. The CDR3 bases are TGTGCCAGCAGCTTTGGACGGAAGCAGTTCTTC. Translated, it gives CASSFGRKQFF.

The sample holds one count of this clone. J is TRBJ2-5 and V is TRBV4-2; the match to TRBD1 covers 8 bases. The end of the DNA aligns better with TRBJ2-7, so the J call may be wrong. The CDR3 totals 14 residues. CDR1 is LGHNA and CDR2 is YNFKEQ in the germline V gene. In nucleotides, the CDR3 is TGTGCCAGCAGCCTGGGACAGGCATCCTACGAGCAGTACTTC. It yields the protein CASSLGQASYEQYF.

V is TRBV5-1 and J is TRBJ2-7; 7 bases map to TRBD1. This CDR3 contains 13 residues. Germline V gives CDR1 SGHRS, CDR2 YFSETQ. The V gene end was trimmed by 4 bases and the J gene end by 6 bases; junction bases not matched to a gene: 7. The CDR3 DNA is TGCGCCAGCAGCGAAGGGGGCTCGGGCGAGCAGTACTTC. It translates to CASSEGGSGEQYF.

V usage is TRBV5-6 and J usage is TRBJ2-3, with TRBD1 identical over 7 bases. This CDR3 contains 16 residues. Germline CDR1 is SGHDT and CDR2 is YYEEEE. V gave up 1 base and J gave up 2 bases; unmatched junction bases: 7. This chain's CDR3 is CASSLFWQGDTDTQYF. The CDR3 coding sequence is TGTGCCAGCAGCTTGTTTTGGCAGGGGGACACAGATACGCAGTATTTT.

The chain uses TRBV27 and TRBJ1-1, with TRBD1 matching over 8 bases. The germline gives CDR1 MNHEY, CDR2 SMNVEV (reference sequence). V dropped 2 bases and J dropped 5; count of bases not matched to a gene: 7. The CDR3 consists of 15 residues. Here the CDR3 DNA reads TGTGCCAGCAGTTTACGTGGGAACAGGGGGACTGAAGCTTTCTTT. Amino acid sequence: CASSLRGNRGTEAFF.

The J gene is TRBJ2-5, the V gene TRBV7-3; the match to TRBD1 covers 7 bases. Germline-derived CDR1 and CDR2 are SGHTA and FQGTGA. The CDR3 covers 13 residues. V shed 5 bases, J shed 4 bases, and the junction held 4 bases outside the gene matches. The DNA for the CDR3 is TGTGCCAGCAGCCCCACAGGGGTAGAGACCCAGTACTTC. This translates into CASSPTGVETQYF.

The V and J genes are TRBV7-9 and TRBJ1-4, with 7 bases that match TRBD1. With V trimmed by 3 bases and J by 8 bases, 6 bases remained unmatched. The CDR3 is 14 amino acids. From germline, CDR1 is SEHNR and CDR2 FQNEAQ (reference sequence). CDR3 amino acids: CASSFDRAYEKLFF. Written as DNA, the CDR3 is TGTGCCAGCAGCTTCGACAGGGCTTACGAAAAACTGTTTTTT.

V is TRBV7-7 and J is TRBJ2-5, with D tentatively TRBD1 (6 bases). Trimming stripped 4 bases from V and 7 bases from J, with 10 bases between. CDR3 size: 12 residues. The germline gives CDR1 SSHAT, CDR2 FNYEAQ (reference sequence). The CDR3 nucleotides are TGTGCCAGCAGCTCGGAAGGGGGGACCCAGTACTTC. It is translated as CASSSEGGTQYF. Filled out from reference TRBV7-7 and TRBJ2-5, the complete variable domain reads GAGVSQSPRYKVTKRGQDVTLRCDPISSHATLYWYQQALGQGPEFLTYFNYEAQPDKSGLPSDRFSAERPEGSISTLTIQRTEQRDSAMYRCASSSEGGTQYFGPGTRLLVL.

The CDR3 sequence is CASSVGSGRAQNEQFF. The CDR3 DNA is TGTGCCAGCAGCGTAGGTAGCGGGAGGGCCCAGAATGAGCAGTTCTTC. The chain is built from TRBV9 and TRBJ2-1; 11 bases fit TRBD2. The CDR3 sequence is 16 residues long. The trim removed 0 bases at V and 7 bases at J, leaving 6 bases unmatched. Germline V gene lookup returns CDR1 SGDLS and CDR2 YYNGEE.

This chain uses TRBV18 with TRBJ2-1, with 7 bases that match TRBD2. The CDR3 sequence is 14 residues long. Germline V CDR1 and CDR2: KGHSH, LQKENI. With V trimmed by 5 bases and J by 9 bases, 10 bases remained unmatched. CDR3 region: CASSITKRESEQFF. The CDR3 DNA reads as TGTGCCAGCTCAATCACTAAGCGGGAATCTGAGCAGTTCTTC.

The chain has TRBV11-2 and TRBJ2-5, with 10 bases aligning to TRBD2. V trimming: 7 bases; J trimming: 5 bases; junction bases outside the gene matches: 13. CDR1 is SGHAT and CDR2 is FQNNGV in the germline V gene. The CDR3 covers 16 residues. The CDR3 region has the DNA TGTGCCAGCACCCTTCGGACTAGCGGCCGGCCGGAGACCCAGTACTTC. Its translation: CASTLRTSGRPETQYF.

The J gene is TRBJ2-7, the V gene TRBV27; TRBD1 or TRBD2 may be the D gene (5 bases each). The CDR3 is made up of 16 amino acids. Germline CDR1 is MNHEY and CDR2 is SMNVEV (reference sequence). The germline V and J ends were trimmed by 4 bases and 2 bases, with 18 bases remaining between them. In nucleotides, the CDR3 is TGTGCCAGCAGTTCCCTTACGGGACCTGGGGCCTACGAGCAGTACTTC. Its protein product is CASSSLTGPGAYEQYF.

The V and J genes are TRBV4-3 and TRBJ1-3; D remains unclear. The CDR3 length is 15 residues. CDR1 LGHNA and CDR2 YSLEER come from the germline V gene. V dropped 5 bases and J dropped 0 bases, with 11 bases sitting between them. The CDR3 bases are TGCGCCAGCAGCGAGTATAAGTCCTCTGGAAACACCATATATTTT. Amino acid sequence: CASSEYKSSGNTIYF.

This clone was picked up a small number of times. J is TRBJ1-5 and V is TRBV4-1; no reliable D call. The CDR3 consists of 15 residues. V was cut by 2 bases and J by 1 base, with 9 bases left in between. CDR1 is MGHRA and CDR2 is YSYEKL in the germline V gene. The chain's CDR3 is CASSQKYPSNQPQHF. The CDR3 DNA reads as TGCGCCAGCAGCCAAAAGTACCCCAGCAATCAGCCCCAGCATTTT.

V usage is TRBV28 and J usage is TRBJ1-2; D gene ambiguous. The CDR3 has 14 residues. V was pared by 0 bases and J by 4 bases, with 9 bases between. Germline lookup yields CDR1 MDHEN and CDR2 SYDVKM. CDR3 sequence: CASSLWVSGYGYTF. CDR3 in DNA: TGTGCCAGCAGTTTATGGGTTTCCGGCTATGGCTACACCTTC.

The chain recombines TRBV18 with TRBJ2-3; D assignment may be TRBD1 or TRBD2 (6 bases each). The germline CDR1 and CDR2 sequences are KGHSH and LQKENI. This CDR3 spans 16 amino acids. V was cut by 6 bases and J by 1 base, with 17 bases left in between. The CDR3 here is CASSWGVDRGTDTQYF. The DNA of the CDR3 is TGTGCCAGCTCCTGGGGGGTGGACAGAGGCACAGATACGCAGTATTTT.

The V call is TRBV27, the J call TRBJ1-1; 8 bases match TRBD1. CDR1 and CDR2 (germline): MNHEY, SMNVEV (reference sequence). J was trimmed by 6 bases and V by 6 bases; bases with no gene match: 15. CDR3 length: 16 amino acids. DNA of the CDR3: TGTGCCAGCAGCCGGACGCAGGGGGCGCCTAGGGCTGAAGCTTTCTTT. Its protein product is CASSRTQGAPRAEAFF.

The CDR3 spells CAWALGDYNEQFF. The CDR3 region has the DNA TGTGCCTGGGCCCTAGGGGATTACAATGAGCAGTTCTTC. The chain recombines TRBV30 with TRBJ2-1; a possible D gene is TRBD1 (5 bases). The CDR3 loop spans 13 amino acids. Germline V gene sequence: CDR1 GTSNPN, CDR2 SVGIG (reference sequence). V was pared by 5 bases and J by 4 bases, with 12 bases between.

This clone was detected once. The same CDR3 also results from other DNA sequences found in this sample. In nucleotides, the CDR3 is TGTGCCAGCTCACCCTCGCAGGACAATGAGCAGTTCTTC. Protein sequence: CASSPSQDNEQFF. The chain joins TRBV18 to TRBJ2-1, with unresolved D. Trimming left V 3 bases short and J 5 bases short, with 8 bases between. CDR1 and CDR2 from the germline V gene are KGHSH and LQKENI. The CDR3 is 13 residues long.

CDR3 amino acids: CASSLAGFGQFF. CDR3 nucleotide sequence: TGTGCCAGCAGCTTAGCAGGGTTTGGGCAGTTCTTC. The chain is built from TRBV11-3 and TRBJ2-1; D possibly corresponds to TRBD1 (5 bases). Looked up from germline, CDR1 is SGHNT and CDR2 is YENEEA. V shed 1 base and J shed 12 bases, with 10 bases lying between them. The CDR3 has 12 amino acids.

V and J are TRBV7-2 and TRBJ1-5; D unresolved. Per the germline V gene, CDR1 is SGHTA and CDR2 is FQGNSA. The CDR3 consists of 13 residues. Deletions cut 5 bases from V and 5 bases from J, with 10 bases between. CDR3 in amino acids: CASSPVWDQPQHF. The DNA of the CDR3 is TGTGCCAGCAGCCCAGTCTGGGATCAGCCCCAGCATTTT. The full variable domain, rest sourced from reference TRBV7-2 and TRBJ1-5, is GAGVSQSPSNKVTEKGKDVELRCDPISGHTALYWYRQSLGQGLEFLIYFQGNSAPDKSGLPSDRFSAERTGGSVSTLTIQRTQQEDSAVYLCASSPVWDQPQHFGDGTRLSIL.

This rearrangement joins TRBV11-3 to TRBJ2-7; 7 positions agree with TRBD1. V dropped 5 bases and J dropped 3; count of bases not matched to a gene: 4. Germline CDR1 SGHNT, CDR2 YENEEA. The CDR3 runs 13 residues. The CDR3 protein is CASSRGQYYEQYF. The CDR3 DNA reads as TGTGCCAGCAGCCGGGGACAGTACTACGAGCAGTACTTC.

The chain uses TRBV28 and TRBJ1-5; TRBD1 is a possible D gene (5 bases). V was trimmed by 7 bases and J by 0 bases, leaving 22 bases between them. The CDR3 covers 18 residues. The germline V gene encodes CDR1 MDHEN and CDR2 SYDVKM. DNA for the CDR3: TGTGCCAGCACCTATAGCCTGGCGGGGGGGAATAGCAATCAGCCCCAGCATTTT. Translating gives CASTYSLAGGNSNQPQHF.

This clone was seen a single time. CDR3 amino acids: CARSYELGTADSSGNTIYF. Written as DNA, the CDR3 is TGTGCCAGAAGCTATGAACTAGGGACAGCCGACAGCTCTGGAAACACCATATATTTT. The chain combines TRBV5-3 with TRBJ1-3, with 7 bases lining up with TRBD1. TRBV5-3 is labeled an ORF, and its function is uncertain. The CDR3 length is 19 residues. V shed 3 bases, J shed 0 bases, and the junction held 15 bases outside the gene matches.